The 32 T cell receptor beta chains in this list originate from one sample, sequenced in a study of blood T cells in healthy people across ages (dated by TCRdb to between 2015 and 2017). The method behind the library was 5' RACE. This sample was sequenced with an Illumina HiSeq 2500. A second about 6 to 11 cycle PCR used a sample-barcoded 5' primer and a J-beta primer mix. Using fastp trimming at Q25 and MiXCR clonotype assembly, TCRdb reanalyzed the public sequencing data and kept in-frame beta chains. Rows with a matching CDR3 protein are joined into one entry that keeps the most common DNA and genes. Within this sample are more than 800,000 distinct CDR3 sequences, with roughly 26% of them counted one time only. The ten largest clones capture roughly 17% of the sample. The sample taken for sequencing was blood. The receptors shown here come from a woman aged 80 or over in good health.

This clonotype was seen many times. The gene calls are TRBV9 and TRBJ1-2; no clear D gene. Germline-derived CDR1 and CDR2 are SGDLS and YYNGEE. Between the trimmed V and J ends, which lost 0 bases and 2 bases, there was a span of 5 bases. The CDR3 sequence is 13 residues long. DNA for the CDR3: TGTGCCAGCAGCGTAGCTCGAAACTATGGCTACACCTTC. It codes for CASSVARNYGYTF.

On this clonotype: At one end, the junction sequence differs from germline, possibly due to a read error. The gene calls are TRBV3-1 and TRBJ1-2, with TRBD1 identical over 9 bases. The CDR3 contains 14 residues. The germline V gene has CDR1 LGHDT and CDR2 YNNKEL (reference sequence). DNA for the CDR3: TGTGCCAGCAGCCCCTTACAGGGGGCGCGTGGCTGCACCTTC. It codes for CASSPLQGARGCTF. Variable domain in full (rest from reference TRBV3-1 and TRBJ1-2): DTAVSQTPKYLVTQMGNDKSIKCEQNLGHDTMYWYKQDSKKFLKIMFSYNNKELIINETVPNRFSPKSPDKAHLNLHINSLELGDSAVYFCASSPLQGARGCTFGSGTRLTVV.

The genes are TRBV29-1 and TRBJ1-1; 7 positions agree with TRBD1. The germline V gene encodes CDR1 SQVTM and CDR2 ANQGSEA. The length of the CDR3 is 14 residues. V dropped 6 bases and J dropped 4; count of bases not matched to a gene: 11. CDR3 residues: CSVIETGKSTEAFF. DNA of the CDR3: TGCAGCGTCATAGAGACAGGGAAGAGCACTGAAGCTTTCTTT. Using reference TRBV29-1 and TRBJ1-1 for the parts outside the CDR3, the full variable domain is SAVISQKPSRDICQRGTSLTIQCQVDSQVTMMFWYRQQPGQSLTLIATANQGSEATYESGFVIDKFPISRPNLTFSTLTVSNMSPEDSSIYLCSVIETGKSTEAFFGQGTRLTVV.

Turning to this clonotype: It may be a read error: a sequence one base away is much more abundant. This chain links TRBV12-3 or TRBV12-4 with TRBJ1-5; D not certain. The germline V and J ends were trimmed by 1 base and 5 bases, with 9 bases remaining between them. CDR3 length equals 14 residues. CDR3: CASSLVLDDQPQHF. The CDR3 bases are TGTGCCAGCAGTTTAGTACTGGACGATCAGCCCCAGCATTTT.

The chain is built from TRBV29-1 and TRBJ2-7; 10 bases line up with TRBD1. The CDR3 totals 14 residues. Looked up from germline, CDR1 is SQVTM and CDR2 is ANQGSEA. The ends lost 6 bases at V and 7 bases at J; junction bases unmatched: 12. For the CDR3, the DNA is TGCAGCGTAGAGAGAGGGACAGGGGTTGATGAGCAGTACTTC. It codes for CSVERGTGVDEQYF.

This chain uses TRBV20-1 with TRBJ2-3; 9 positions agree with TRBD2. Trimming at V came to 6 bases and at J to 0 bases, leaving 7 bases not matched to a gene. CDR3 length: 15 amino acids. In germline, CDR1 is DFQATT, CDR2 SNEGSKA (reference sequence). Written as DNA, the CDR3 is TGCAGTGCCGAGGTTAGCGGGGGTAGCACAGATACGCAGTATTTT. This translates into CSAEVSGGSTDTQYF.

This clonotype occurred many times. V is TRBV9 and J is TRBJ1-1, with TRBD1 identical over 10 bases. The V gene's germline CDR1 is SGDLS and CDR2 YYNGEE. The CDR3 is 16 residues long. V shed 2 bases, J shed 5 bases, and the junction held 9 bases outside the gene matches. CDR3 sequence (DNA): TGTGCCAGCAGCGTGGGACAGGGGCTCGGTGGGACTGAAGCTTTCTTT. As protein: CASSVGQGLGGTEAFF.

There are many counts of this clonotype. The chain joins TRBV7-2 to TRBJ1-1, with no clear D. CDR1 is SGHTA and CDR2 is FQGNSA in the germline V gene. CDR3 size: 14 residues. V gave up 3 bases and J gave up 0 bases, with 8 bases separating them. CDR3 amino acids: CASSFSHVNTEAFF. CDR3 in DNA: TGTGCCAGCAGCTTCAGTCATGTGAACACTGAAGCTTTCTTT.

This clonotype was counted ten times or more. The chain is built from TRBV29-1 and TRBJ2-3; D remains unclear. The CDR3 is made up of 14 amino acids. Germline loops: CDR1 SQVTM, CDR2 ANQGSEA. Trimming cost V 4 bases and J 2 bases, with 13 bases left between them. The CDR3, as DNA: TGCAGCGTTGGGATGGTTACCAACACAGATACGCAGTATTTT. It specifies CSVGMVTNTDTQYF.

The rearrangement uses TRBV27 and TRBJ2-3; D uncertain. CDR1 MNHEY and CDR2 SMNVEV come from the germline V gene (reference sequence). V dropped 4 bases and J dropped 1 base, with 15 bases sitting between them. CDR3 length: 16 amino acids. This chain's CDR3 is CASSYDPRPGTDTQYF. The CDR3 nucleotides are TGTGCCAGCAGTTATGATCCCCGACCAGGCACAGATACGCAGTATTTT.

The chain employs TRBV5-8 and TRBJ1-1; no clear D. The germline CDR1 and CDR2 sequences are SGHTS and YDEGEE. The V end lost 1 base, the J end lost 1 base, and 14 bases lay between the germline ends. This CDR3 is built from 16 residues. CDR3 nucleotide sequence: TGTGCCAGCAGCTTGCATTTAGGACTGACGAACACTGAAGCTTTCTTT. It translates to CASSLHLGLTNTEAFF.

The chain carries TRBV5-5 and TRBJ2-2, with D uncertain. From germline, CDR1 is SGHKS and CDR2 YYEKEE (reference sequence). This CDR3 spans 16 amino acids. V lost 5 bases and J lost 6, with 20 bases in between. CDR3 protein: CASRAIVGARAGELFF. CDR3 nucleotides: TGTGCCAGCAGGGCGATTGTCGGCGCCCGGGCCGGGGAGCTGTTTTTT. Full variable domain (outside the CDR3, taken from reference TRBV5-5 and TRBJ2-2): DAGVTQSPTHLIKTRGQQVTLRCSPISGHKSVSWYQQVLGQGPQFIFQYYEKEERGRGNFPDRFSARQFPNYSSELNVNALLLGDSALYLCASRAIVGARAGELFFGEGSRLTVL.

In regard to this clonotype: The junction differs from germline at one of its ends, possibly a read error. This chain uses TRBV2 with TRBJ2-5, with 8 bases that match TRBD2. Germline V gene sequence: CDR1 SNHLY, CDR2 FYNNEI. The CDR3 is 14 amino acids. CDR3 nucleotides: TGTGTCAGCGGGGGCAGAACCGGGCAAGAGACCCAGTACTTC. This gives the protein CVSGGRTGQETQYF. The variable domain in full, completed from reference TRBV2 and TRBJ2-5, reads EPEVTQTPSHQVTQMGQEVILRCVPISNHLYFYWYRQILGQKVEFLVSFYNNEISEKSEIFDDQFSVERPDGSNFTLKIRSTKLEDSAMYFCVSGGRTGQETQYFGPGTRLLVL.

This clonotype was counted ten times or more. The V and J genes are TRBV15 and TRBJ2-3; no clear D. Between the trimmed V and J ends, which lost 0 bases and 9 bases, there was a span of 10 bases. CDR3 size: 13 residues. The germline V gene encodes CDR1 LNHNV and CDR2 YYDKDF (reference sequence). The CDR3 is CATSRDQELTQYF. As DNA, the CDR3 is TGTGCCACCAGCAGAGATCAAGAGTTGACGCAGTATTTT.

This clonotype occurred many times. This chain connects TRBV11-2 to TRBJ2-5; D is perhaps TRBD2 (6 bases). Germline values: CDR1 SGHAT, CDR2 FQNNGV. CDR3 length: 14 residues. The V end was cut by 5 bases, the J end by 4 bases, with 14 bases between. CDR3 protein: CASSIAGKGETQYF. The DNA for the CDR3 is TGTGCCAGCAGCATCGCGGGGAAGGGAGAGACCCAGTACTTC.

The chain is built from TRBV29-1 and TRBJ2-3, with 9 positions matching TRBD2. V lost 6 bases to trimming and J lost 3 bases; unmatched junction nucleotides: 7. CDR1 and CDR2 from the germline V gene are SQVTM and ANQGSEA. This CDR3 is built from 14 residues. The CDR3 sequence is CSVDRAGGTDTQYF. DNA for the CDR3: TGCAGCGTCGATCGAGCGGGGGGAACAGATACGCAGTATTTT.

A note on this clonotype: Given a much more abundant clone one base away, this may be a read error. The V call is TRBV18, the J call TRBJ2-5; TRBD1 agrees at 9 bases. The CDR3 consists of 15 residues. CDR1 is KGHSH and CDR2 is LQKENI in the germline V gene. The CDR3 region has the DNA TGTGCCAACTCACCACCTGGGACAGGGCCGGAGACCCAGTACTTC. Its protein is CANSPPGTGPETQYF.

In its sample, this clonotype was seen a few times. The CDR3 is CASSPGGVEIQPQHF. CDR3 in DNA: TGTGCCAGCTCACCGGGCGGGGTCGAGATTCAGCCCCAGCATTTT. The chain has TRBV18 and TRBJ1-5; the D is unclear. Per germline, CDR1 KGHSH and CDR2 LQKENI. This CDR3 is built from 15 residues. V lost 3 bases, J lost 6 bases, and 15 bases lay in between. The full variable domain, in which reference TRBV18 and TRBJ1-5 provide the parts outside the CDR3, is NAGVMQNPRHLVRRRGQEARLRCSPMKGHSHVYWYRQLPEEGLKFMVYLQKENIIDESGMPKERFSAEFPKEGPSILRIQQVVRGDSAAYFCASSPGGVEIQPQHFGDGTRLSIL.

This clonotype was seen ten or more times. The V and J genes are TRBV5-1 and TRBJ1-1; 7 bases agree with TRBD1. Per germline, CDR1 SGHRS and CDR2 YFSETQ. Trimming took 0 bases from V and 4 from J; bases not matched to a gene: 6. The CDR3 covers 15 residues. CDR3 coding DNA: TGCGCCAGCAGCTTGGTGGCAGGGGGTAGCACTGAAGCTTTCTTT. This codes for CASSLVAGGSTEAFF.

V is TRBV7-9 and J is TRBJ2-4; D gene uncertain. TRBJ2-7 matches the DNA end more closely, so the J call is doubtful. Germline V gives CDR1 SEHNR, CDR2 FQNEAQ (reference sequence). This CDR3 contains 15 residues. CDR3 nucleotide sequence: TGTGCCAGCAGTTCAGAAGGGATCCTTCCAGTCGAGCAGTACTTC. It encodes CASSSEGILPVEQYF.

As regards this clonotype: Since a much larger clone is just one base distant, this may be a read error. The V and J genes are TRBV2 and TRBJ2-5; 7 nucleotides agree with TRBD2. Losses at the gene ends were 7 bases for V and 11 bases for J; bases not matched to a gene: 16. Germline V lookup: CDR1 SNHLY, CDR2 FYNNEI. CDR3 length: 14 residues. CDR3 DNA sequence: TGTGCCAGCACCCGAGCGGGGTCGGCGGGGGAGCAGTACTTC. Amino acid sequence: CASTRAGSAGEQYF.

The genes are TRBV7-9 and TRBJ1-4; tentative D call: TRBD1 (6 bases). CDR3 length: 17 residues. Germline assignment: CDR1 SEHNR and CDR2 FQNEAQ (reference sequence). V shed 2 bases and J shed 1 base, with 14 bases lying between them. CDR3 sequence reads: CASSLIPRTVTNEKLFF. The DNA for the CDR3 is TGTGCCAGCAGCTTAATCCCTCGGACAGTAACTAATGAAAAACTGTTTTTT.

This clonotype has just a few counts. One base away lies a much larger clone, so this may be a sequencing read error. V gene TRBV6-2 or TRBV6-3 combines with J gene TRBJ2-4, with D perhaps matching TRBD2 (7 bases). V was cut by 2 bases and J by 1 base, with 15 bases left in between. In germline, CDR1 is MNHEY, CDR2 SVGEGT. This CDR3 has 17 amino acids. In DNA, the CDR3 is TGTGCCAGCAGTTACGGTCGGGGGGCTCTTGCCAAAAACATTCAGTACTTC. It specifies CASSYGRGALAKNIQYF.

Turning to this clonotype: A much larger clone sits a single nucleotide away, making a read error possible. The J gene is TRBJ2-7, the V gene TRBV12-5; 9 positions agree with TRBD1. The junction had 12 bases not matched to a gene; V was cut back by 11 bases and J by 4 bases. Germline V CDR1 and CDR2: LGHNT, FRNRAP. This CDR3 comprises 14 residues. DNA of the CDR3: TGTGCTGCCCCGCCGGGACAGGGATGTTACGAGCAGTACTTC. It specifies CAAPPGQGCYEQYF. Looking up the rest from reference TRBV12-5 and TRBJ2-7 gives the full variable domain: DARVTQTPRHKVTEMGQEVTMRCQPILGHNTVFWYRQTMMQGLELLAYFRNRAPLDDSGMPKDRFSAEMPDATLATLKIQPSEPRDSAVYFCAAPPGQGCYEQYFGPGTRLTVT.

This clonotype was seen ten or more times. The chain combines TRBV12-3 or TRBV12-4 with TRBJ1-5; D gene ambiguous. Trimming took 2 bases from V and 0 from J, leaving 8 bases between them. This CDR3 is 15 amino acids long. The CDR3 DNA reads TGTGCCAGCAGTTTAAACGGAAATAGCAATCAGCCCCAGCATTTT. It is translated as CASSLNGNSNQPQHF.

This clonotype was recorded at least ten times. The chain joins TRBV2 to TRBJ1-2, with a tentative D call TRBD1 (5 bases). Germline values: CDR1 SNHLY, CDR2 FYNNEI. The V gene lost 4 bases and the J gene lost 2 bases, with 8 bases spanning the gap. This CDR3 region has 13 residues. CDR3 sequence reads: CASSGTLNYGYTF. The CDR3 region has the DNA TGTGCCAGCAGTGGGACACTCAACTATGGCTACACCTTC.

About this clonotype: Germline is not matched at one junction end, which may reflect a read error. This rearrangement joins TRBV5-6 to TRBJ2-3; a possible D gene is TRBD1 (5 bases). The CDR3 extends over 13 amino acids. Germline V gives CDR1 SGHDT, CDR2 YYEEEE. The CDR3 nucleotides read TGTGCCAGCAGCTTGCAGGGAACAGATACGCGGTATTTT. This encodes CASSLQGTDTRYF.

This clonotype was picked up many times. The genes are TRBV2 and TRBJ1-6; TRBD1 aligns across 8 bases. V dropped 7 bases and J dropped 8; count of bases not matched to a gene: 7. Germline lookup yields CDR1 SNHLY and CDR2 FYNNEI. The CDR3 has 14 amino acids. CDR3 sequence: CASKGQAHDSPLHF. The CDR3 DNA reads as TGTGCCAGCAAGGGACAGGCCCACGATTCACCCCTCCACTTT.

The table lists this clonotype with many counts. This chain joins TRBV11-2 and TRBJ1-2; unclear D gene. Between the trimmed V and J ends, which lost 3 bases and 1 base, there was a span of 6 bases. The CDR3 runs 13 residues. Germline V lookup: CDR1 SGHAT, CDR2 FQNNGV. This CDR3 reads CASSLELNYGYTF. The CDR3 nucleotides read TGTGCCAGCAGCTTGGAACTTAACTATGGCTACACCTTC.

The rearrangement links TRBV14 to TRBJ1-6; the D is unclear. V was clipped by 0 bases and J by 6 bases, with 6 bases between them. The CDR3 extends over 14 amino acids. Germline lookup yields CDR1 SGHDN and CDR2 FVKESK. The CDR3 is CASSQDMGNSPLHF. CDR3 bases: TGTGCCAGCAGCCAAGATATGGGTAATTCACCCCTCCACTTT.

As regards this clonotype: A single base separates this from a much larger clone, so it may be a read error. The V gene is TRBV15, the J gene TRBJ2-3; D remains ambiguous. The CDR3 totals 14 residues. The germline CDR1 and CDR2 sequences are LNHNV and YYDKDF (reference sequence). In DNA, the CDR3 is TGTGTCACCAGCCCGAGTGGCTTCACAGATACGCAGTATTTT. It encodes CVTSPSGFTDTQYF. Full variable domain (remainder filled in from reference TRBV15 and TRBJ2-3): DAMVIQNPRYQVTQFGKPVTLSCSQTLNHNVMYWYQQKSSQAPKLLFHYYDKDFNNEADTPDNFQSRRPNTSFCFLDIRSPGLGDTAMYLCVTSPSGFTDTQYFGPGTRLTVL.

This clonotype was picked up many times. This sequence joins TRBV18 and TRBJ2-5; no firm D call. The CDR3 spans 13 residues. The germline V gene encodes CDR1 KGHSH and CDR2 LQKENI. Trimming pared 4 bases from V and 0 bases from J, leaving 6 bases between. The CDR3 DNA follows: TGTGCCAGCTCACGGCAAAACCAAGAGACCCAGTACTTC. Amino acid sequence: CASSRQNQETQYF.